These 28 T cell receptor beta chains were all obtained from the same sample, sequenced in a study of regulatory T cells in long-lasting Graves disease. The time point was: newly diagnosed GD, antithyroid drugs for less than 3 months. Making the TCR library involved RNA that had been extracted from PBMCs. The authors built TCR beta libraries using iRepertoire HTBI primers and Arm-PCR of CDR3 regions. TCRdb itself ran the multiplex PCR reads through MiXCR, one entry per CDR3 protein. This sample has 370,000 or so distinct CDR3 sequences, with about 16% found just once. This sample also appeared in a second study, on T cells in Graves' hyperthyroidism and ophthalmopathy.

The sequencing used peripheral blood mononuclear cells (PBMCs), collected at new diagnosis, from a patient treated with antithyroid drugs. The receptors derive from a woman aged 18 to 35 with Graves disease.

This clonotype occurred a few times. V is TRBV9 and J is TRBJ1-2; the D gene is possibly TRBD1 (6 bases). Germline lookup yields CDR1 SGDLS and CDR2 YYNGEE. The germline V and J ends were trimmed by 5 bases and 3 bases, with 14 bases remaining between them. This CDR3 region has 14 residues. The CDR3 DNA reads as TGTGCCAGCAGAGGGGGGGGGGGAGACTATGGCTACACCTTC. It specifies CASRGGGGDYGYTF.

The chain joins TRBV5-1 to TRBJ2-1, with 8 nucleotides matching TRBD1. The CDR3 extends over 15 amino acids. The ends lost 2 bases at V and 7 bases at J; junction bases unmatched: 8. Germline CDR1 SGHRS, CDR2 YFSETQ. CDR3 nucleotides: TGCGCCAGCAGCTTCGGTAGACAGGGGACTAATGAGCAGTTCTTC. Translated, it gives CASSFGRQGTNEQFF.

This clonotype was observed at least ten times. This chain links TRBV20-1 with TRBJ2-7, with 10 bases lining up with TRBD1. V dropped 5 bases and J dropped 6; count of bases not matched to a gene: 1. CDR3 size: 11 residues. The germline V gene has CDR1 DFQATT and CDR2 SNEGSKA (reference sequence). CDR3 residues: CSADRGPEQYF. The CDR3 nucleotides are TGCAGTGCTGACAGGGGGCCCGAGCAGTACTTC.

This clonotype was detected ten times or more. The V call is TRBV2, the J call TRBJ2-5; D may match TRBD1 or TRBD2 (6 bases each). Germline V lookup: CDR1 SNHLY, CDR2 FYNNEI. This CDR3 has 12 amino acids. V was pared by 8 bases and J by 5 bases, with 12 bases between. The CDR3 sequence: CASEGGLETQYF. The CDR3 region has the DNA TGTGCCAGCGAGGGGGGCCTGGAGACCCAGTACTTC.

This clonotype was recorded at least ten times. This rearrangement joins TRBV29-1 to TRBJ2-5; 7 positions match TRBD1. Germline CDR1 and CDR2: SQVTM and ANQGSEA. This CDR3 region has 13 residues. J was trimmed by 2 bases and V by 7 bases; bases with no gene match: 7. Here the CDR3 DNA reads TGCAGCGCCCCAAAGACAGGGCAAGAGACCCAGTACTTC. Protein product: CSAPKTGQETQYF.

With regard to this clonotype: This likely stems from a read error, as it lies one base from a far larger clone. V and J are TRBV11-2 and TRBJ2-5; D uncertain. V was clipped by 4 bases and J by 6 bases, with 6 bases between them. CDR1 is SGHAT and CDR2 is FQNNGV in the germline V gene. The CDR3 has 11 residues. CDR3 in DNA: TGTGCCAGCAGCTATAAACAGACCCAGTACTTC. This codes for CASSYKQTQYF. Variable domain in full (rest from reference TRBV11-2 and TRBJ2-5): EAGVAQSPRYKIIEKRQSVAFWCNPISGHATLYWYQQILGQGPKLLIQFQNNGVVDDSQLPKDRFSAERLKGVDSTLKIQPAKLEDSAVYLCASSYKQTQYFGPGTRLLVL.

At least ten counts were recorded for this clonotype. This chain links TRBV28 with TRBJ1-3; D gene ambiguous. V gave up 5 bases and J gave up 0 bases, with 11 bases separating them. Germline assignment: CDR1 MDHEN and CDR2 SYDVKM. The CDR3 has 15 amino acids. The CDR3, as DNA: TGTGCCAGCAGTCCCTACGAGCACTCTGGAAACACCATATATTTT. Its protein product is CASSPYEHSGNTIYF.

Remarks on this clonotype: Being one base from a much bigger clone, this may be a read error. The V call is TRBV6-1, the J call TRBJ2-3; possible D gene TRBD2, 7 bases. The J call may be mistaken, given a closer DNA end match to TRBJ2-7. The germline V gene has CDR1 MNHNS and CDR2 SASEGT. The CDR3 is 17 amino acids. In nucleotides, the CDR3 is TGTGCCAGCAGGGCGACCACGGACGGGGGGCCAACCTACGAGCAGTACTTC. Translating it yields CASRATTDGGPTYEQYF.

Ten or more counts support this clonotype. The chain recombines TRBV28 with TRBJ1-5, with a weak D call TRBD1 (6 bases). Germline V gene data show CDR1 as MDHEN and CDR2 as SYDVKM. V lost 5 bases, J lost 2 bases, and 16 bases lay in between. CDR3 length: 16 residues. The CDR3 loop is CASSRTGSSRNQPQHF. CDR3 sequence (DNA): TGTGCCAGCAGTCGAACAGGGTCTTCTCGCAATCAGCCCCAGCATTTT.

In its sample, this clonotype was seen many times. V is TRBV28 and J is TRBJ2-5; no firm D call. The germline V gene encodes CDR1 MDHEN and CDR2 SYDVKM. V lost 5 bases and J 2 bases, leaving 12 bases between the germline ends. CDR3 length equals 14 residues. CDR3 sequence: CASSATVLQETQYF. Written as DNA, the CDR3 is TGTGCCAGCAGTGCCACAGTCCTACAAGAGACCCAGTACTTC.

This clonotype was seen many times. The V call is TRBV27, the J call TRBJ1-1, with 7 positions matching TRBD1. CDR1 and CDR2 from the germline V gene are MNHEY and SMNVEV (reference sequence). The CDR3 totals 11 residues. V was pared by 5 bases and J by 8 bases, with 2 bases of the junction left unmatched. Here the CDR3 reads CASSPQGEAFF. The CDR3 DNA reads as TGTGCCAGCAGTCCACAGGGGGAAGCTTTCTTT.

This clonotype came up many times. The V gene is TRBV6-1, the J gene TRBJ2-3; D unresolved. V lost 6 bases and J lost 3, with 16 bases in between. The germline V gene has CDR1 MNHNS and CDR2 SASEGT. The CDR3 is 15 amino acids. The CDR3 sequence is CASSPVRTSTDTQYF. The CDR3 DNA sequence: TGTGCCAGCAGCCCCGTCCGGACGTCGACAGATACGCAGTATTTT.

This clonotype was seen at least ten times. The chain has TRBV6-1 and TRBJ2-1; D is possibly TRBD1 (5 bases). The V and J ends lost 8 bases and 7 bases respectively, with 15 bases between them. This CDR3 is built from 13 residues. In germline, CDR1 is MNHNS, CDR2 SASEGT. Written as DNA, the CDR3 is TGTGCCAGCTCCAGCAGGGTCGGTAATGAGCAGTTCTTC. Translated, it gives CASSSRVGNEQFF.

This clonotype was seen ten or more times. The genes are TRBV18 and TRBJ1-1; D not resolved. The CDR3 has 13 residues. The V end was cut by 6 bases, the J end by 1 base, with 9 bases between. The V gene's germline CDR1 is KGHSH and CDR2 LQKENI. The CDR3 sequence is CASSHSENTEAFF. DNA for the CDR3: TGTGCCAGCTCCCACAGTGAGAACACTGAAGCTTTCTTT.

This chain uses TRBV5-1 with TRBJ2-6; 11 nucleotides agree with TRBD1. V lost 0 bases, J lost 1 base, and 12 bases stayed unmatched. Germline V CDR1 and CDR2: SGHRS, YFSETQ. CDR3 size: 21 residues. CDR3 protein: CASSLAVFGTGGRSGANVLTF. In DNA, the CDR3 is TGCGCCAGCAGCTTGGCCGTCTTTGGGACAGGGGGGCGATCTGGGGCCAACGTCCTGACTTTC.

This clonotype was detected ten times or more. This rearrangement joins TRBV12-3 or TRBV12-4 to TRBJ2-5, with D uncertain. Trimming shortened V by 8 bases and J by 5 bases, and 6 bases separated the two germline ends. The CDR3 contains 10 residues. The CDR3, as DNA: TGTGCCAGCGGTGCTGAGACCCAGTACTTC. This encodes CASGAETQYF.

This clonotype was recorded many times. The chain links TRBV2 to TRBJ2-3; D not certain. The CDR3 has 12 residues. V lost 3 bases and J lost 9, with 10 bases in between. Germline CDR1 SNHLY, CDR2 FYNNEI. The CDR3 loop reads CASSDDSSTQYF. CDR3 in DNA: TGTGCCAGCAGTGATGACTCGTCAACGCAGTATTTT.

This clonotype was counted ten times or more. The rearrangement links TRBV20-1 to TRBJ2-7; TRBD2 matches at 13 bases. CDR3 length: 22 amino acids. Germline-derived CDR1 and CDR2 are DFQATT and SNEGSKA (reference sequence). V was pared by 8 bases and J by 0 bases, with 28 bases of the junction left unmatched. The CDR3 sequence is CSPKLDDPSGLAGPGVSYEQYF. In nucleotides, the CDR3 is TGCAGTCCTAAGCTGGACGATCCATCGGGACTAGCGGGACCTGGGGTCTCCTACGAGCAGTACTTC.

This clonotype has just a few counts. This rearrangement joins TRBV7-6 to TRBJ2-3; D is ambiguous. The CDR3 extends over 16 amino acids. Germline V gene lookup returns CDR1 SGHVS and CDR2 FNYEAQ. The V gene lost 1 base and the J gene lost 0 bases, with 11 bases spanning the gap. The CDR3 here is CASSLGAQSSTDTQYF. As DNA, the CDR3 is TGTGCCAGCAGCTTAGGGGCACAGTCTAGCACAGATACGCAGTATTTT.

This clonotype was seen more than once but under ten times. The V and J genes are TRBV20-1 and TRBJ1-2; tentatively, D is TRBD1 (5 bases). V gave up 4 bases and J gave up 3 bases, with 12 bases separating them. CDR3 length equals 13 residues. Germline values: CDR1 DFQATT, CDR2 SNEGSKA (reference sequence). The CDR3 DNA follows: TGCAGTGCTACACCAGGGACCTACTATGGCTACACCTTC. Its protein is CSATPGTYYGYTF.

This clonotype was observed a few times. V is TRBV5-1 and J is TRBJ1-4, with a weak D call TRBD1 (5 bases). Germline V lookup: CDR1 SGHRS, CDR2 YFSETQ. This CDR3 has 16 residues. V was clipped by 4 bases and J by 0 bases, with 13 bases between them. CDR3 sequence: CASSPGHTATNEKLFF. Here the CDR3 DNA reads TGCGCCAGCAGCCCCGGACACACCGCAACTAATGAAAAACTGTTTTTT.

As to this clonotype: A clone one base away is much larger, so this may be a read error. The V call is TRBV28, the J call TRBJ1-6; D is undetermined. The CDR3 extends over 15 amino acids. Germline CDR1 and CDR2: MDHEN and SYDVKM. V dropped 5 bases and J dropped 11 bases, with 19 bases sitting between them. The CDR3 protein is CASSLDGGLVAPLHF. The CDR3 region has the DNA TGTGCCAGCAGTCTGGACGGAGGACTTGTGGCACCCCTCCACTTT.

The rearrangement uses TRBV6-1 and TRBJ2-2; 12 bases are a match to TRBD2. CDR1 is MNHNS, CDR2 SASEGT, per germline. Trimming cost V 6 bases and J 7 bases; bases outside gene matches: 9. This CDR3 is 16 amino acids long. The CDR3: CASRQRLAGDLGELFF. CDR3 DNA: TGTGCCAGCAGGCAGAGACTAGCGGGAGACCTCGGGGAGCTGTTTTTT.

This clonotype was observed a handful of times. This rearrangement joins TRBV19 to TRBJ1-2; the D gene is possibly TRBD1 (5 bases). Trimming pared 8 bases from V and 3 bases from J, leaving 22 bases between. Germline V gene sequence: CDR1 LNHDA, CDR2 SQIVND (reference sequence). The CDR3 length is 16 residues. This CDR3 reads CASPGPPPAGHYGYTF. CDR3 nucleotide sequence: TGTGCCAGTCCCGGACCCCCTCCGGCAGGGCACTATGGCTACACCTTC. Combining the CDR3 with reference TRBV19 and TRBJ1-2 gives the whole variable domain DGGITQSPKYLFRKEGQNVTLSCEQNLNHDAMYWYRQDPGQGLRLIYYSQIVNDFQKGDIAEGYSVSREKKESFPLTVTSAQKNPTAFYLCASPGPPPAGHYGYTFGSGTRLTVV.

In its sample, this clonotype was seen many times. The chain is built from TRBV28 and TRBJ2-7, with 10 bases matching TRBD1. The CDR3 runs 15 residues. Germline V gene lookup returns CDR1 MDHEN and CDR2 SYDVKM. V gave up 5 bases and J gave up 5 bases; unmatched junction bases: 9. DNA for the CDR3: TGTGCCAGCAGTCCCCCGGGACAGGGGTCCCACGAGCAGTACTTC. This encodes CASSPPGQGSHEQYF.

At least ten counts were recorded for this clonotype. The chain has TRBV5-6 and TRBJ2-3, with D possibly being TRBD1 (5 bases). The V gene's germline CDR1 is SGHDT and CDR2 YYEEEE. The CDR3 is 17 residues long. V lost 4 bases to trimming and J lost 2 bases, with 20 bases between them. CDR3 sequence: CASSQLTDREYTDTQYF. CDR3 coding DNA: TGTGCCAGCAGCCAACTAACAGACAGAGAGTACACAGATACGCAGTATTTT.

This clonotype was detected many times. The chain is built from TRBV20-1 and TRBJ1-5; no clear D gene. CDR3 length: 14 amino acids. Germline V gene data show CDR1 as DFQATT and CDR2 as SNEGSKA (reference sequence). Trimming stripped 1 base from V and 3 bases from J, with 10 bases between. CDR3 in amino acids: CSARVSKDNQPQHF. CDR3 coding DNA: TGCAGTGCTAGAGTTTCGAAGGACAATCAGCCCCAGCATTTT.

The J gene is TRBJ1-3, the V gene TRBV9, with a tentative D call TRBD1 (6 bases). There are 15 residues in the CDR3. CDR1 and CDR2 (germline): SGDLS, YYNGEE. Trimming stripped 3 bases from V and 3 bases from J, with 13 bases between. CDR3 DNA sequence: TGTGCCAGCAGCGCCTCCAGGGGTTTTGGAAACACCATATATTTT. It translates to CASSASRGFGNTIYF.